The clone carrying this TCR beta chain is termed medium-sized. This sample stems from a study of cytomegalovirus exposure and HLA in healthy donors. At the level of the study: Among roughly 180 million T cells, an earlier analysis found 117 million unique TCR beta sequences. Within the Caucasian-associated ancestry cluster were around 81% of the approximately 400 genotyped donors.

Researchers ran the PCR with 60 Vbeta and 13 Jbeta primers. Libraries were prepared by immunoSEQ multiplex PCR; TCRdb keeps only in-frame clonotypes and omits some of them. The data contain about 52,000 clones, approximately 52% of them singletons. There are 14 residues in the CDR3. Germline V gene lookup returns CDR1 SGHRS and CDR2 YFSETQ. The ends were cut back, 0 bases at V and 7 bases at J, with 13 bases in the middle. This clonotype originated in a human donor in good health. The source material was PBMCs. The rearrangement uses TRBV5-1 and TRBJ1-2; D is perhaps TRBD1 (5 bases). CDR3 coding DNA: TGCGCCAGCAGCTTGGAAAAGGGGATGTTTGGCTACACCTTC. Translated, it gives CASSLEKGMFGYTF.